These T cell receptor beta chains were read from a single sample in a study of blood T cell repertoires in COVID-19. Libraries were prepared by immunoSEQ multiplex PCR; TCRdb keeps only in-frame clonotypes and omits some of them. The top ten clones hold 3.5% to 4.5% of a sample with 140,000 to 150,000 clones, 76% of them seen once. Sequencing was performed on peripheral blood. The receptor set was obtained from a man aged 60-69 years with acute or convalescent COVID-19. Each CDR3 is given with its conserved first and last residue. D genes are given only for firm matches. Not all rows give a size; the values are once, few, many and, for expanded clones, a class.

j_call	d_call	cdr3_length	v_call	clone_size	cdr3_aa	cdr3_nt
TRBJ2-3	NA	16	TRBV4-2	few	CASSQDWATNTDTQYF	TGTGCCAGCAGCCAAGACTGGGCTACAAACACAGATACGCAGTATTTT
TRBJ1-5	NA	14	TRBV5-4	few	CASSLDQNNQPQHF	TGTGCCAGCAGCTTGGATCAGAACAATCAGCCCCAGCATTTT
TRBJ2-7	TRBD2	16	TRBV27	NA	CASSPPVAGGPYEQYF	TGTGCCAGCAGTCCACCCGTAGCGGGAGGGCCCTACGAGCAGTACTTC
TRBJ1-2	NA	13	TRBV12-3/TRBV12-4	NA	CASRPGANYGYTF	TGTGCCAGCAGACCGGGGGCTAACTATGGCTACACCTTC
TRBJ1-3	TRBD1	15	TRBV7-8	few	CASRAGQGSGNTIYF	TGTGCCAGCAGGGCGGGACAGGGGTCTGGAAACACCATATATTTT
TRBJ2-2	NA	15	TRBV6-1	once	CASSESGPEVGELFF	TGTGCCAGCAGTGAGTCCGGGCCGGAGGTCGGGGAGCTGTTTTTT
TRBJ2-3	TRBD2	15	TRBV3-1/TRBV3-2	NA	CASSLLVGGTDTQYF	TGTGCCAGCAGCCTCCTTGTCGGGGGGACAGATACGCAGTATTTT
TRBJ2-1	NA	15	TRBV3-1/TRBV3-2	once	CASSQVGLAENEQFF	TGTGCCAGCAGCCAAGTTGGGTTAGCTGAGAATGAGCAGTTCTTC
TRBJ1-4	NA	12	TRBV6-5	NA	CASGQTNEKLFF	TGTGCCAGCGGTCAGACTAATGAAAAACTGTTTTTT
TRBJ2-1	TRBD2	16	TRBV11-3	NA	CASSSGLAGTYNEQFF	TGTGCCAGCAGCTCCGGACTAGCGGGAACCTACAATGAGCAGTTCTTC
TRBJ2-1	NA	14	TRBV6-2/TRBV6-3	NA	CASSYRGASDEQFF	TGTGCCAGCAGTTACCGAGGGGCTAGCGATGAGCAGTTCTTC
TRBJ2-7	NA	13	TRBV3-1/TRBV3-2	NA	CASSQTPPYEQYF	TGTGCCAGCAGCCAAACACCTCCCTACGAGCAGTACTTC
TRBJ2-3	NA	15	TRBV6-5	NA	CASRTTGVGADTQYF	TGTGCCAGCAGAACCACGGGAGTTGGGGCAGATACGCAGTATTTT
TRBJ2-1	NA	15	TRBV4-2	NA	CASSQDHGQDNEQFF	TGTGCCAGCAGCCAAGATCATGGACAAGACAATGAGCAGTTCTTC
TRBJ2-7	TRBD2	15	TRBV4-1	NA	CASSHPASGNYEQYF	TGCGCCAGCAGCCACCCCGCTAGCGGGAACTACGAGCAGTACTTC
TRBJ2-7	TRBD2	15	TRBV7-9	NA	CASSGRGLGSYEQYF	TGTGCCAGCAGCGGGCGGGGACTAGGTTCTTACGAGCAGTACTTC
TRBJ2-7	TRBD2	16	TRBV7-9	NA	CASSQPRGRSSYEQYF	TGTGCCAGCAGCCAACCGCGCGGGAGGAGCTCCTACGAGCAGTACTTC
TRBJ2-5	TRBD2	16	TRBV5-1	NA	CASSPRTSGTQETQYF	TGCGCCAGCAGCCCCCGGACTAGCGGGACACAAGAGACCCAGTACTTC
TRBJ2-2	NA	15	TRBV5-1	NA	CASSLVTVYTGELFF	TGCGCCAGCAGCTTGGTGACTGTTTACACCGGGGAGCTGTTTTTT
TRBJ2-1	NA	11	TRBV30	NA	CAGGSYNEQFF	TGTGCAGGGGGCTCCTACAATGAGCAGTTCTTC
TRBJ2-5	TRBD2	16	TRBV6-6	NA	CASRDARRGDGETQYF	TGTGCCAGCAGGGATGCTCGCCGGGGGGACGGGGAGACCCAGTACTTC
TRBJ2-7	TRBD2	15	TRBV3-1/TRBV3-2	once	CASSHGTSGTYEQYF	TGTGCCAGCAGCCACGGGACTAGCGGGACATACGAGCAGTACTTC
TRBJ2-1	TRBD1	14	TRBV11-2	once	CASSLGTGGNEQFF	TGTGCCAGCAGCTTAGGGACAGGGGGCAATGAGCAGTTCTTC